The T cell receptor (beta chain) described here comes from a study of T cell changes during pregnancy in multiple sclerosis. TCRdb's table, derived via immunoSEQ multiplex PCR, lists solely in-frame clones and lacks some. Here the sample spans approximately 60,000 clones, around 93% being singletons. Germline CDR1 and CDR2: SGHNT and YYREEE (reference sequence). This CDR3 has 16 amino acids. V was clipped by 3 bases and J by 4 bases, with 20 bases between them. This receptor was obtained from a female donor with multiple sclerosis, enrolled in a pregnancy study. This chain connects TRBV5-4 to TRBJ2-7; maybe TRBD2 (6 bases). This specimen consisted of peripheral blood, obtained in the first trimester of pregnancy. As DNA, the CDR3 is TGTGCCAGCAGCTCCCGGGGCGGGACCTTTATTTACGAGCAGTACTTC. It specifies CASSSRGGTFIYEQYF. Based on the CDR3 plus reference TRBV5-4 and TRBJ2-7, the full variable domain is ETGVTQSPTHLIKTRGQQVTLRCSSQSGHNTVSWYQQALGQGPQFIFQYYREEENGRGNFPPRFSGLQFPNYSSELNVNALELDDSALYLCASSSRGGTFIYEQYFGPGTRLTVT.